Here is one TCR beta chain with its context. This record comes from a study of blood T cell repertoires in COVID-19. Study in general: T cells, B-cell-depleted T cells, or PBMCs provided the cDNA or gDNA that served as material.

This CDR3 is built from 15 residues. V lost 4 bases, J lost 2 bases, and 5 bases stayed unmatched. CDR1 and CDR2 from the germline V gene are LGHNA and YNFKEQ. The protocol was immunoSEQ multiplex PCR, while the TCRdb copy is restricted to in-frame clones and leaves out a portion. The sample yields more than 300,000 clones, 86% seen once. The source material was PBMCs or T cells enriched from blood (not recorded which). V usage is TRBV4-2 and J usage is TRBJ1-2, with TRBD1 identical over 9 bases. This receptor was identified in a man aged 25 to 40 who had recovered from COVID-19. As DNA, the CDR3 is TGTGCCAGCAGCCCAGGGACAGGGCCAAACTATGGCTACACCTTC. As protein: CASSPGTGPNYGYTF.